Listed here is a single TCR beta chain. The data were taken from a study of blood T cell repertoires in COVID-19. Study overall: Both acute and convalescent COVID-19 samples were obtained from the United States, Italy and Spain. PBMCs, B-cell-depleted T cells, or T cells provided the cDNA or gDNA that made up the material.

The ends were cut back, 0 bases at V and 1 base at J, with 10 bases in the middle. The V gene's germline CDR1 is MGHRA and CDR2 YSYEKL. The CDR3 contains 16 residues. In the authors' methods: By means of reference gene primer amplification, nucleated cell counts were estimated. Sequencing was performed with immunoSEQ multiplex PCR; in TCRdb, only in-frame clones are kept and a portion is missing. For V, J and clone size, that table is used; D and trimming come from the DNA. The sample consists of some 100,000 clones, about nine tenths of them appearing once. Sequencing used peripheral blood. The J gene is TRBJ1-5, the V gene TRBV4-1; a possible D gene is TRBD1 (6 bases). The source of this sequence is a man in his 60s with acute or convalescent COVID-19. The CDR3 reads CASSQEGRGSNQPQHF. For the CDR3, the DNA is TGCGCCAGCAGCCAAGAGGGCAGGGGAAGCAATCAGCCCCAGCATTTT.